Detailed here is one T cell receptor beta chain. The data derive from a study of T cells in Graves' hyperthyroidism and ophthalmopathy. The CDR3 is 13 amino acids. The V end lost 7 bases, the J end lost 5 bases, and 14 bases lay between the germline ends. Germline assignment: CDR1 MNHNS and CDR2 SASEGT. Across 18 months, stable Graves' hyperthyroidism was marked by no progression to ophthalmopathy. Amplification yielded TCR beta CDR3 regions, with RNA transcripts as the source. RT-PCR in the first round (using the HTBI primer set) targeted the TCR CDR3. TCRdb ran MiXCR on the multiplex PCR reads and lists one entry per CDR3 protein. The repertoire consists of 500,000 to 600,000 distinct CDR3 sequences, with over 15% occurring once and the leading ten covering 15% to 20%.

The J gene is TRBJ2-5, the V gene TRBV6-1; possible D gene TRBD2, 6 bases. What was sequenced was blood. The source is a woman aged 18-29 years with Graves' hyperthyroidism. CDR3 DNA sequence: TGTGCCAGCACCGACCCGGGGGTGGAGACCCAGTACTTC. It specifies CASTDPGVETQYF.